The clone carrying this TCR beta chain showed up just once. Its cognate antigen is unknown. Sequencing was performed with immunoSEQ multiplex PCR; in TCRdb, only in-frame clones are kept and a portion is missing. The table lists roughly 2.2 million clones, 80% to 95% of them singletons, with 0.39% in the top ten. The entry originates in a study of shared clonotypes between healthy human individuals. The V end lost 5 bases, the J end lost 11 bases, and 15 bases lay between the germline ends. Germline V gene lookup returns CDR1 SGHVS and CDR2 FNYEAQ. The CDR3 totals 12 residues. The study, taken as a whole, reports: Among donors, the sharing of clonotypes was expected to be influenced by sequencing depth. Sharing across four donors was seen in roughly 5% of naive CD4 clonotypes.

This clonotype was sampled from a man between 18 and 35 years old in good health. Some clones in this sample may be carry-over from other donors' samples. Sequenced input: naive CD4+ T cells from PBMCs. The subset denotes: CD45RA+ positively selected. The chain combines TRBV7-6 with TRBJ2-5; tentatively, D is TRBD2 (5 bases). CDR3 sequence (DNA): TGTGCCAGCAGCCCCGTACCTGGGGAGCAGTACTTC. Translation gives CASSPVPGEQYF. The full variable domain, its missing parts supplied by reference TRBV7-6 and TRBJ2-5, is GAGVSQSPRYKVTKRGQDVALRCDPISGHVSLYWYRQALGQGPEFLTYFNYEAQQDKSGLPNDRFSAERPEGSISTLTIQRTEQRDSAMYRCASSPVPGEQYFGPGTRLLVL.